This section outlines one T cell receptor (beta chain) sequence together with its context. The CDR3 has 15 amino acids. Germline-derived CDR1 and CDR2 are SGHDT and YYEEEE. J lost 4 bases, V lost 1 base, and 2 bases had no gene match. This specimen comes from a study of T cell changes during pregnancy in multiple sclerosis. Profiled with immunoSEQ multiplex PCR; TCRdb holds only in-frame clones, not every one. The sample has about 32,000 clones, 90% to 95% seen once. Sequences were derived from CD8+ T cells from peripheral blood mononuclear cells, sampled in the second trimester of pregnancy. This TCR derives from a female donor in good health, enrolled as a control in a pregnancy study. The chain has TRBV5-6 and TRBJ2-5; 12 nucleotides agree with TRBD1. DNA of the CDR3: TGTGCCAGCAGCTTGTGGGACAGGGGGCGAGAGACCCAGTACTTC. It translates to CASSLWDRGRETQYF.